The clone carrying this TCR beta chain was recorded once. The antigen remains undetermined. Here immunoSEQ multiplex PCR was the method, and the copy in TCRdb shows in-frame clones only, minus some. The data show 200,000 or so clones, 79% seen once. These data originate in a study of cytotoxic CD8 clonotypes in ibrutinib-treated CLL. Study in general: After a median of around 68 months, roughly 15 patients stayed remitted and some twelve progressed; responses had been partial in roughly 25 and complete in 2.

V dropped 5 bases and J dropped 2; count of bases not matched to a gene: 6. This CDR3 comprises 15 residues. Germline CDR1 is LNHDA and CDR2 is SQIVND (reference sequence). Whole-study results and caveats: Public clonotypes occurred uncommonly; on treatment, they contracted or remained stable. Clonality went up at ibrutinib response and then declined back toward baseline at progression.

The chain is built from TRBV19 and TRBJ2-7; 10 bases are a match to TRBD1. The sequence was obtained from a human donor with chronic lymphocytic leukemia. Sequenced material: PBMCs, taken after 12 months of ibrutinib treatment. The CDR3 sequence: CASSADRGRAYEQYF. The DNA for the CDR3 is TGTGCCAGTAGTGCCGACAGGGGGCGAGCCTACGAGCAGTACTTC.